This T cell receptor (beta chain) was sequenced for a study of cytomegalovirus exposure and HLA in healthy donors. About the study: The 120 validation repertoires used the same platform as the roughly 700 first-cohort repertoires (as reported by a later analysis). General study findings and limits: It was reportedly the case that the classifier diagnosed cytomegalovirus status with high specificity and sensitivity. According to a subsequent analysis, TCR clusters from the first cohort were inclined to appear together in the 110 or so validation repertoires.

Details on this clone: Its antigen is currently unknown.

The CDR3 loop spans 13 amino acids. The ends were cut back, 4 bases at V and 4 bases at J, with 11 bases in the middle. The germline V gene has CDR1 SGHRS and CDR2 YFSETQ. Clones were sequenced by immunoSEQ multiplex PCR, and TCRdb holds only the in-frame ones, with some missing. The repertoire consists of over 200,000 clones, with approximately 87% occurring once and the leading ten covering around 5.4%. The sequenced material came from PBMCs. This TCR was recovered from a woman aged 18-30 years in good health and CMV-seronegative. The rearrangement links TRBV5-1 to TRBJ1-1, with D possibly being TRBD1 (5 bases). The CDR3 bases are TGCGCCAGCAGCCTCGGGACGGCCACTGAAGCTTTCTTT. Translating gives CASSLGTATEAFF.